This entry lists 18 T cell receptor beta chains sequenced from one sample in a study of blood T cell repertoires in COVID-19. TCRdb's table, derived via immunoSEQ multiplex PCR, lists solely in-frame clones and lacks some. The sample yields tens of thousands of clones, roughly 90% seen once. The sequenced sample was peripheral blood. Receptors originate from a man aged 50 to 59 with active or convalescent COVID-19.

The V gene is TRBV20-1, the J gene TRBJ2-5; D not resolved. CDR1 is DFQATT, CDR2 SNEGSKA, per germline (reference sequence). This CDR3 region has 10 residues. The V and J ends lost 6 bases and 7 bases respectively, with 9 bases between them. CDR3 sequence (DNA): TGCAGTGCGATCTCGGGGACCCAGTACTTC. Translation: CSAISGTQYF.

The chain uses TRBV11-2 and TRBJ2-7; D gene ambiguous. Germline CDR1 SGHAT, CDR2 FQNNGV. The CDR3 is 11 amino acids. V lost 5 bases to trimming and J lost 4 bases, with 6 bases between them. The CDR3 DNA follows: TGTGCCAGCAGCCTTCGGTACGAGCAGTACTTC. This encodes CASSLRYEQYF. Looking up the rest from reference TRBV11-2 and TRBJ2-7 gives the full variable domain: EAGVAQSPRYKIIEKRQSVAFWCNPISGHATLYWYQQILGQGPKLLIQFQNNGVVDDSQLPKDRFSAERLKGVDSTLKIQPAKLEDSAVYLCASSLRYEQYFGPGTRLTVT.

The V gene is TRBV6-4, the J gene TRBJ1-4; the match to TRBD1 covers 7 bases. This CDR3 region has 14 residues. Germline trimming cut 9 bases from V and 6 bases from J; bases unmatched to any gene: 10. CDR1 MRHNA and CDR2 SNTAGT come from the germline V gene. The CDR3: CARQPGQLHEKLFF. The DNA of the CDR3 is TGTGCCAGGCAACCGGGACAGCTACATGAAAAACTGTTTTTT.

The chain joins TRBV7-2 to TRBJ2-7; 11 bases agree with TRBD2. CDR3 length: 14 amino acids. Germline CDR1 and CDR2: SGHTA and FQGNSA. Unmatched junction bases numbered 3, after V lost 2 bases and J lost 6 bases. CDR3 sequence: CASSLLLAGGEQYF. The CDR3 bases are TGTGCCAGCAGCTTACTGCTAGCGGGGGGCGAGCAGTACTTC.

The rearrangement joins TRBV24-1 to TRBJ2-1; D gene uncertain. Trimming cost V 9 bases and J 0 bases, with 14 bases left between them. This CDR3 spans 15 amino acids. The germline gives CDR1 KGHDR, CDR2 SFDVKD. CDR3 nucleotide sequence: TGTGCCACCTCCGGCGGCCCGAGCTCCTACAATGAGCAGTTCTTC. This encodes CATSGGPSSYNEQFF.

The genes are TRBV10-1 and TRBJ2-5; no clear D. Trimming removed 3 bases from V and 1 base from J, with 9 bases in between. The CDR3 spans 14 residues. CDR1 and CDR2 (germline): WNHNN, SYGVQD (reference sequence). The CDR3 sequence: CASSESYFQETQYF. CDR3 nucleotides: TGCGCCAGCAGTGAATCTTATTTCCAAGAGACCCAGTACTTC.

The chain joins TRBV5-1 to TRBJ1-1; D is ambiguous. CDR1 and CDR2 from the germline V gene are SGHRS and YFSETQ. Trimming cost V 4 bases and J 3 bases, with 13 bases left between them. This CDR3 is built from 14 residues. The CDR3 spells CASSRSGKDTEAFF. In DNA form, the CDR3 reads TGCGCCAGCAGCCGGAGCGGGAAGGACACTGAAGCTTTCTTT.

The V gene is TRBV28, the J gene TRBJ1-4; the match to TRBD1 covers 9 bases. The CDR3 is 13 amino acids. Germline CDR1 MDHEN, CDR2 SYDVKM. The J segment lost 4 bases and the V segment lost 7 bases, leaving 1 base of the junction unmatched. CDR3 coding DNA: TGTGCCAGCAAGACAGGGGGTAATGAAAAACTGTTTTTT. Its translation is CASKTGGNEKLFF.

V usage is TRBV7-2 and J usage is TRBJ2-1; TRBD2 is a possible D gene (7 bases). Trimming removed 0 bases at V and 6 bases at J, with 12 bases between. Germline V gene sequence: CDR1 SGHTA, CDR2 FQGNSA. The CDR3 loop spans 15 amino acids. CDR3 loop: CASSLAGGGGNEQFF. In nucleotides, the CDR3 is TGTGCCAGCAGCTTAGCGGGGGGAGGGGGCAATGAGCAGTTCTTC. The full variable domain, completed using reference TRBV7-2 and TRBJ2-1, is GAGVSQSPSNKVTEKGKDVELRCDPISGHTALYWYRQSLGQGLEFLIYFQGNSAPDKSGLPSDRFSAERTGGSVSTLTIQRTQQEDSAVYLCASSLAGGGGNEQFFGPGTRLTVL.

This sequence joins TRBV5-1 and TRBJ1-4, with a tentative D call TRBD1 (6 bases). Germline lookup yields CDR1 SGHRS and CDR2 YFSETQ. This CDR3 spans 16 amino acids. The V and J ends lost 3 bases and 2 bases respectively, with 14 bases between them. The CDR3: CASSSSTGFTNEKLFF. The CDR3 nucleotides read TGCGCCAGCAGCTCGAGTACAGGGTTCACTAATGAAAAACTGTTTTTT.

The chain uses TRBV6-1 and TRBJ2-1; D is possibly TRBD2 (5 bases). The ends were cut back, 3 bases at V and 0 bases at J, with 12 bases in the middle. Germline V gene data show CDR1 as MNHNS and CDR2 as SASEGT. The CDR3 extends over 16 amino acids. For the CDR3, the DNA is TGTGCCAGCAGTGACGGGCCTCGGGGCTCCTACAATGAGCAGTTCTTC. This translates into CASSDGPRGSYNEQFF.

The rearrangement links TRBV6-1 to TRBJ2-7; a possible D gene is TRBD1 (5 bases). Trimming shortened V by 2 bases and J by 8 bases, and 13 bases separated the two germline ends. The CDR3 covers 13 residues. Per germline, CDR1 MNHNS and CDR2 SASEGT. CDR3 coding DNA: TGTGCCAGCAGTGAACTAGGACATTGGAAGCAGTACTTC. It translates to CASSELGHWKQYF.

The chain joins TRBV5-1 to TRBJ2-2, with 8 bases that match TRBD1. Germline CDR1 reads SGHRS; CDR2 reads YFSETQ. The CDR3 is 16 amino acids. Unmatched junction bases numbered 7, after V lost 2 bases and J lost 4 bases. This chain's CDR3 is CASSFQQGGPTGELFF. CDR3 sequence (DNA): TGCGCCAGCAGCTTCCAACAGGGGGGACCCACCGGGGAGCTGTTTTTT.

This clone appeared a few times. The V gene is TRBV12-5, the J gene TRBJ2-7; D is possibly TRBD1 (5 bases). The CDR3 length is 14 residues. V lost 3 bases and J 6 bases, leaving 15 bases between the germline ends. CDR1 LGHNT and CDR2 FRNRAP come from the germline V gene. The CDR3: CASGFGAQGVEQYF. CDR3 in DNA: TGTGCTAGTGGTTTTGGAGCGCAGGGCGTCGAGCAGTACTTC.

This chain connects TRBV4-1 to TRBJ2-1, with 16 bases that match TRBD2. V gave up 2 bases and J gave up 7 bases; unmatched junction bases: 5. This CDR3 contains 17 residues. Germline V gene sequence: CDR1 MGHRA, CDR2 YSYEKL. The CDR3 sequence: CASSQRGLAGGKNEQFF. The CDR3 nucleotides are TGCGCCAGCAGCCAACGGGGACTAGCGGGAGGGAAAAATGAGCAGTTCTTC.

This clone has only one observation. The CDR3, as DNA: TGTGCCAGCTCACCGGCCAGGGGTGAGGAAAAACTGTTTTTT. Its translation: CASSPARGEEKLFF. The chain couples TRBV18 to TRBJ1-4; maybe TRBD1 (6 bases). The CDR3 is made up of 14 amino acids. Trimming cost V 3 bases and J 8 bases, with 13 bases left between them. The germline V gene encodes CDR1 KGHSH and CDR2 LQKENI. The whole variable domain, remainder taken from reference TRBV18 and TRBJ1-4, is NAGVMQNPRHLVRRRGQEARLRCSPMKGHSHVYWYRQLPEEGLKFMVYLQKENIIDESGMPKERFSAEFPKEGPSILRIQQVVRGDSAAYFCASSPARGEEKLFFGSGTQLSVL.

The V and J genes are TRBV10-1 and TRBJ2-7, with 9 nucleotides matching TRBD2. The CDR3 has 17 amino acids. From germline, CDR1 is WNHNN and CDR2 SYGVQD (reference sequence). The J segment lost 2 bases and the V segment lost 1 base, leaving 9 bases of the junction unmatched. This CDR3 is CASSEYDAGGSPYEQYF. DNA of the CDR3: TGCGCCAGCAGTGAGTACGACGCGGGAGGGAGTCCCTACGAGCAGTACTTC.

V usage is TRBV19 and J usage is TRBJ2-1; 11 bases are a match to TRBD2. CDR1 LNHDA and CDR2 SQIVND come from the germline V gene (reference sequence). The CDR3 totals 16 residues. After removal of 1 base from V and 7 bases from J, the junction contained 6 bases not matched to a gene. CDR3: CASSIVPGLAANEQFF. Here the CDR3 DNA reads TGTGCCAGTAGTATAGTTCCGGGACTAGCGGCTAATGAGCAGTTCTTC.